This T cell receptor (beta chain) originates from a study of blood T cells in healthy people across ages. PCR was performed a second time for about 7 to 12 cycles using a sample-barcoded 5' primer and a J-beta primer mix. TCRdb reanalysed the 5' RACE reads using MiXCR and keeps one entry per CDR3 protein. The sample has 800,000 or so distinct CDR3 sequences; around 45% are singletons. The sample holds a few counts of this clonotype. The sample consisted of blood. This TCR came from an elderly man in good health.

The CDR3 region is CASSAPAYEQYF. The CDR3 region has the DNA TGTGCCAGCAGCGCCCCCGCCTACGAGCAGTACTTC. The gene calls are TRBV9 and TRBJ2-7; D not certain. The length of the CDR3 is 12 residues. V dropped 3 bases and J dropped 2 bases, with 6 bases sitting between them. In germline, CDR1 is SGDLS, CDR2 YYNGEE.